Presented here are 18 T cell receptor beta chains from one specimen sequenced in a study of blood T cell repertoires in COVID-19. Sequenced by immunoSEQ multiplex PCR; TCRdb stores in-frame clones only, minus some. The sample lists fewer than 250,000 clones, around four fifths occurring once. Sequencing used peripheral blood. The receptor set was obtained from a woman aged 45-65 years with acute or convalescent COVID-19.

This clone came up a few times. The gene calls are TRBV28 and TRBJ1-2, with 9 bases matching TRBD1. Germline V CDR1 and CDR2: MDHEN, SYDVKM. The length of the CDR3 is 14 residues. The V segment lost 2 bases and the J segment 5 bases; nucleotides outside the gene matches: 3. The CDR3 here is CASSLDRGMYGYTF. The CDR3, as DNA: TGTGCCAGCAGTTTAGACAGGGGGATGTATGGCTACACCTTC.

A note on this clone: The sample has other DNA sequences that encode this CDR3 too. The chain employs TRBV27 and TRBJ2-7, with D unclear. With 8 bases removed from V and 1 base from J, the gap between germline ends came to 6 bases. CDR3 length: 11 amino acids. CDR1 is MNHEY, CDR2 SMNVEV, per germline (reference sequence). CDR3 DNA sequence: TGTGCCAGCTCTCTTTCCTACGAGCAGTACTTC. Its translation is CASSLSYEQYF.

Written as DNA, the CDR3 is TGTGCCAGCAGCCAATGGCGGAGGACCGACTACAATGAGCAGTTCTTC. Translating gives CASSQWRRTDYNEQFF. The chain joins TRBV3-1 (or the pseudogene TRBV3-2) to TRBJ2-1; D is perhaps TRBD2 (5 bases). Germline CDR1 and CDR2: LGHDT and YNNKEL (reference sequence). This CDR3 comprises 16 residues. Between the trimmed V and J ends, which lost 2 bases and 3 bases, there was a span of 14 bases.

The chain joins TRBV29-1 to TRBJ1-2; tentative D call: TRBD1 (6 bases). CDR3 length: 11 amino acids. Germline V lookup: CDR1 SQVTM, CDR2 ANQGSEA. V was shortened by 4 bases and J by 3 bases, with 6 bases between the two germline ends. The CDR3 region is CSVGQDYGYTF. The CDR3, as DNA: TGCAGCGTTGGACAGGACTATGGCTACACCTTC.

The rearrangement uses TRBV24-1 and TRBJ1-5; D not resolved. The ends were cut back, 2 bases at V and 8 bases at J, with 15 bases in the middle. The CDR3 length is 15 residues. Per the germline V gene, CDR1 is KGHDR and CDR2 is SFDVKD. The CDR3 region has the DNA TGTGCCACCAGTGATTCCCCGGGAGGCTCGGAGCCCCAGCATTTT. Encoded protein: CATSDSPGGSEPQHF.

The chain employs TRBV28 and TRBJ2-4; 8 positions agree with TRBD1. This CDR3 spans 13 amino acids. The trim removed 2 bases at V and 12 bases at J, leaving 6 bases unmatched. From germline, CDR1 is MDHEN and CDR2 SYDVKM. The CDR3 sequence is CASSLGTGGTQYF. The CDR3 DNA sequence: TGTGCCAGCAGTTTAGGAACAGGGGGGACTCAGTACTTC.

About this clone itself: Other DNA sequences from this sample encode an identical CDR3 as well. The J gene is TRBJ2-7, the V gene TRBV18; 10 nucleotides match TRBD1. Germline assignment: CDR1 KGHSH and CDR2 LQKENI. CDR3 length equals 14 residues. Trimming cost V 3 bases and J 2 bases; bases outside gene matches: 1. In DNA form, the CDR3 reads TGTGCCAGCTCACCCGGGACAGGGGCCTACGAGCAGTACTTC. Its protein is CASSPGTGAYEQYF.

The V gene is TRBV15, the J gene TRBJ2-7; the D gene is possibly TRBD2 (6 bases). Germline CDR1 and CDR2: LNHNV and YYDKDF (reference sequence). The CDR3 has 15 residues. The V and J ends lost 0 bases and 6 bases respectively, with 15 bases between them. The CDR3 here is CATSRDPEGLSEQYF. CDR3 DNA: TGTGCCACCAGCAGAGATCCGGAGGGACTGAGCGAGCAGTACTTC. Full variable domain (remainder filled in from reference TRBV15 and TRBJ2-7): DAMVIQNPRYQVTQFGKPVTLSCSQTLNHNVMYWYQQKSSQAPKLLFHYYDKDFNNEADTPDNFQSRRPNTSFCFLDIRSPGLGDTAMYLCATSRDPEGLSEQYFGPGTRLTVT.

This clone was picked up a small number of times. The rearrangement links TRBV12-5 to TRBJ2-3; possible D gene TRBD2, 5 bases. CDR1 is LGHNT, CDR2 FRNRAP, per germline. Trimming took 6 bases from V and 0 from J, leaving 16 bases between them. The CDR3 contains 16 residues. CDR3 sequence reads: CASGYRPGSSTDTQYF. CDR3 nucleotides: TGTGCTAGTGGATATCGTCCGGGGTCTAGCACAGATACGCAGTATTTT.

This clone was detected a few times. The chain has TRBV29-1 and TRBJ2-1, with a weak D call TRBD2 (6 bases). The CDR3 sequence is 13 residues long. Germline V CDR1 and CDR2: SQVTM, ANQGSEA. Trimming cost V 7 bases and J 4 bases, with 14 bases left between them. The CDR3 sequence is CSARLEGYNEQFF. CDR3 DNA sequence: TGCAGCGCTAGACTAGAGGGATACAATGAGCAGTTCTTC.

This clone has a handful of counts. CDR3 in DNA: TGTGCCAGCAGCGGGACTAGGGACAATGAGCAGTTCTTC. Residues: CASSGTRDNEQFF. The chain recombines TRBV7-9 with TRBJ2-1; 8 bases map to TRBD2. The V gene end was trimmed by 5 bases and the J gene end by 5 bases; junction bases not matched to a gene: 2. CDR3 length equals 13 residues. Germline V gene data show CDR1 as SEHNR and CDR2 as FQNEAQ (reference sequence).

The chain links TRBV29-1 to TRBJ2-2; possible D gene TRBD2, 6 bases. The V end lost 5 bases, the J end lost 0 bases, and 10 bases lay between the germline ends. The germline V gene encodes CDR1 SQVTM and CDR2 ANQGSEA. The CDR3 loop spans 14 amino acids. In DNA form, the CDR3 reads TGCAGCGTTAGGAGGGGCACGAACACCGGGGAGCTGTTTTTT. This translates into CSVRRGTNTGELFF.

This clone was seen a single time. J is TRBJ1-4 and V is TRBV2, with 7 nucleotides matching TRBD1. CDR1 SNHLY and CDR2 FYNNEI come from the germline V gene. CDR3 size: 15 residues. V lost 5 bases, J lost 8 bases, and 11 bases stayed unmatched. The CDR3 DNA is TGTGCCAGCAGTCCAGCTCAGGGGGTGGGCGAAAAACTGTTTTTT. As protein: CASSPAQGVGEKLFF. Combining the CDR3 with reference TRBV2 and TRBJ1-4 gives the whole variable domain EPEVTQTPSHQVTQMGQEVILRCVPISNHLYFYWYRQILGQKVEFLVSFYNNEISEKSEIFDDQFSVERPDGSNFTLKIRSTKLEDSAMYFCASSPAQGVGEKLFFGSGTQLSVL.

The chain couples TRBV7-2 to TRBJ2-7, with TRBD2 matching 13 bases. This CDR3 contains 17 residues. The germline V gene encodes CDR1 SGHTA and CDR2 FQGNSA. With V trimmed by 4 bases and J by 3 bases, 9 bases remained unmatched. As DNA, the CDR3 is TGTGCCAGCAGCTATAGACTAGCGGGAGGCCGGGACTACGAGCAGTACTTC. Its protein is CASSYRLAGGRDYEQYF.

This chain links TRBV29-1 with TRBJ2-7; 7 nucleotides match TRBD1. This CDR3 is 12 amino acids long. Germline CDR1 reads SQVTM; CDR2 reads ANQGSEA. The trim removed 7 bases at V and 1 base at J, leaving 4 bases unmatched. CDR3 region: CSAETGSYEQYF. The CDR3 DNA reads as TGCAGCGCCGAGACAGGGTCCTACGAGCAGTACTTC.

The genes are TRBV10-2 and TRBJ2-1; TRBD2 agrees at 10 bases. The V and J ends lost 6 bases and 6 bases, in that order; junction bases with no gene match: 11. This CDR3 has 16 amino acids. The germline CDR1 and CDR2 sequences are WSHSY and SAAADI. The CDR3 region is CASRGASGSKGNEQFF. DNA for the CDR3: TGCGCCAGCAGGGGGGCTAGCGGGAGTAAGGGCAATGAGCAGTTCTTC.

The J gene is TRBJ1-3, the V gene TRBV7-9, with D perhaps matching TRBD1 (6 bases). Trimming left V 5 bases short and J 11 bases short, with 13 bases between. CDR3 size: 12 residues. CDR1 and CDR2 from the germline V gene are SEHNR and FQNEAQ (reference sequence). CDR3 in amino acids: CASSPQGPAIYF. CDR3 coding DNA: TGTGCCAGCAGCCCACAGGGTCCGGCCATATATTTT. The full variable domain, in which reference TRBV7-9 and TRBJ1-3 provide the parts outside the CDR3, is DTGVSQNPRHKITKRGQNVTFRCDPISEHNRLYWYRQTLGQGPEFLTYFQNEAQLEKSRLLSDRFSAERPKGSFSTLEIQRTEQGDSAMYLCASSPQGPAIYFGEGSWLTVV.

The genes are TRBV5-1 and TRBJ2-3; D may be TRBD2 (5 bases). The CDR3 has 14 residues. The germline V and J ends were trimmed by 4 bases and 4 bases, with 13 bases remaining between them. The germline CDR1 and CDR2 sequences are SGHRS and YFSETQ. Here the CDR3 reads CASSVTNGADTQYF. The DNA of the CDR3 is TGCGCCAGCAGCGTGACTAACGGGGCAGATACGCAGTATTTT.